The present T cell receptor (beta chain) was sequenced within a study of blood T cell repertoires in COVID-19 (dated by TCRdb to the early 2020s). In terms of the full investigation: Collaborator samples came from the United States, Italy and Spain and covered acute and convalescent phases of COVID-19. The material from the prospective study consisted of cDNA or gDNA derived from T cells, B-cell-depleted T cells, or PBMCs. Subjects who had been exposed to COVID-19, were actively infected with it, or had recovered from it provided the deeply sampled blood TCRbeta repertoires that made up the dataset. A freely available public database, intended as a resource for researchers studying the immune response to SARS-CoV-2, is where the repertoires were released. Samples were obtained from the ongoing ImmuneRACE study (first 160 participants) and from some 1,200 subjects provided by 6 global collaborators. The sample metadata nearly always contained a de-identified subject ID, COVID-19 status, age in years and sex. Where available, HLA class I and class II types were taken from metadata supplied by the sample provider and were not determined by assay-based typing. Broad study findings and their caveats: How much clinical and demographic metadata was included differed by source and by participant, and the metadata was provided uncurated.

For this clone: It has no known antigen specificity. No per-base quality is available; no much larger clone lies one base away.

Whole blood was collected in K2EDTA tubes by collaborating institutions according to the institutions' own protocols. For TCRbeta analysis, collaborator samples were shipped as frozen whole blood, as isolated PBMCs, or as DNA extracted from either sample type. Taken from the germline V gene (reference sequence), the CDR1 and CDR2 loops are LGHDT and YNNKEL. V trim: 5 bases; J trim: 2 bases; unmatched bases: 11. From cysteine to phenylalanine, the CDR3 is 18 amino acids long. Left in the record is the CDR3 DNA by itself, 54 bases read in frame from the first base. TCRbeta CDR3 regions were amplified from genomic DNA by means of the immunoSEQ Assay, a bias-controlled multiplex PCR. The paper's data handling went like this. Within the assay, amplification of reference gene primers was used to estimate how many nucleated cells each sample contained. To quantify the absolute abundance of each unique TCRbeta CDR3 rearrangement, sequence reads were collapsed and filtered. For each sample, productive Simpson clonality was calculated as the square root of Simpson's diversity index over productive rearrangements. The clones in this table, taken by TCRdb from immuneACCESS, are in-frame only. Not every clone is retained; where verified, under half of the shortfall comes from an unresolved V gene, and the cause of the rest is unknown. Clone size and the V and J calls come from that table; the DNA yielded D and trimming. Counted in this sample were 120,000 to 150,000 clones; about 87% of them appeared once. The ten largest clonotypes hold about 5.8% of the sample.

Source material: peripheral blood. The chain uses TRBV3-1 (or the pseudogene TRBV3-2) and TRBJ2-5; 13 nucleotides in the junction match TRBD2. The TCR originated in a human donor in a cohort sampled during active COVID-19. The CDR3 protein: CASSAHGTSGTRQETQYF. The sequence in DNA is TGTGCCAGCAGCGCCCACGGGACTAGCGGGACAAGGCAAGAGACCCAGTACTTC.